The next 16 T cell receptor beta chains were all read from a single sample in a study of blood T cell repertoires in COVID-19. Sequencing used immunoSEQ multiplex PCR; TCRdb keeps in-frame clones, though not all of them. The repertoire holds around 380,000 clones, with over 65% as singletons. Sequencing was done on a sample of peripheral blood. All receptors come from a human donor with acute or convalescent COVID-19. The donor label of this sample is uncertain.

Points on this clone: This may stem from a read error, because a much larger clone lies one nucleotide away. The chain joins TRBV4-2 to TRBJ1-5; D unresolved. CDR1 and CDR2 (germline): LGHNA, YNFKEQ. This CDR3 contains 18 residues. The CDR3, as DNA: TGTGCCGGCAGCCAAGATAGAGGCGGGCAGTTAAGCAATCAGCCCCAGCATTTT. As protein: CAGSQDRGGQLSNQPQHF.

The chain couples TRBV2 to TRBJ1-5; possibly TRBD1 for D (6 bases). Germline lookup yields CDR1 SNHLY and CDR2 FYNNEI. V was pared by 3 bases and J by 1 base, with 10 bases between. The CDR3 spans 15 residues. The CDR3 region is CASSDQGISNQPQHF. Here the CDR3 DNA reads TGTGCCAGCAGTGATCAGGGGATCAGCAATCAGCCCCAGCATTTT.

The chain has TRBV2 and TRBJ1-2; 8 bases map to TRBD1. The V and J ends lost 4 bases and 4 bases, in that order; junction bases with no gene match: 8. Germline V lookup: CDR1 SNHLY, CDR2 FYNNEI. The CDR3 has 15 residues. DNA of the CDR3: TGTGCCAGCAGTGGGTATGGGACAGGAACCTATGGCTACACCTTC. This codes for CASSGYGTGTYGYTF.

This clone showed up just a few times. The rearrangement links TRBV5-1 to TRBJ1-1; possible D gene TRBD1, 6 bases. The CDR3 is made up of 15 amino acids. With 3 bases removed from V and 1 base from J, the gap between germline ends came to 13 bases. Looked up from germline, CDR1 is SGHRS and CDR2 is YFSETQ. This chain's CDR3 is CASSWLTGTNTEAFF. CDR3 DNA: TGCGCCAGCAGCTGGTTGACAGGAACGAACACTGAAGCTTTCTTT.

The chain links TRBV7-9 to TRBJ1-1, with D perhaps matching TRBD1 (6 bases). Germline V CDR1 and CDR2: SEHNR, FQNEAQ (reference sequence). V dropped 2 bases and J dropped 0 bases, with 13 bases sitting between them. The CDR3 is made up of 16 amino acids. The CDR3 is CASSLRGTNMNTEAFF. DNA for the CDR3: TGTGCCAGCAGCTTACGTGGGACAAACATGAACACTGAAGCTTTCTTT.

The chain joins TRBV6-5 to TRBJ2-3; D may be TRBD2 (6 bases). Trimming removed 8 bases at V and 6 bases at J, with 18 bases between. Germline V gene data show CDR1 as MNHEY and CDR2 as SVGAGI. This CDR3 spans 14 amino acids. The CDR3 bases are TGTGCCAGCGCCCCTGGGTCAGGGAGGGATACGCAGTATTTT. Its protein product is CASAPGSGRDTQYF.

The chain has TRBV5-1 and TRBJ2-6; 9 bases match TRBD1. From germline, CDR1 is SGHRS and CDR2 YFSETQ. This CDR3 contains 17 residues. The ends lost 0 bases at V and 3 bases at J; junction bases unmatched: 4. The CDR3 here is CASSLGTGEYGANVLTF. CDR3 bases: TGCGCCAGCAGCTTGGGGACAGGGGAGTATGGGGCCAACGTCCTGACTTTC.

The chain has TRBV30 and TRBJ2-7; 8 nucleotides align to TRBD1. This CDR3 spans 15 amino acids. J lost 5 bases, V lost 3 bases, and 12 bases had no gene match. Germline CDR1 GTSNPN, CDR2 SVGIG (reference sequence). In DNA, the CDR3 is TGTGCCTGGAGGCCTCTCAGGGGGCGGTTCGACGAGCAGTACTTC. Translated: CAWRPLRGRFDEQYF.

This clone was recorded many times. The chain links TRBV4-2 to TRBJ1-2; weak D call: TRBD1 (5 bases). The CDR3 is 14 amino acids. CDR1 and CDR2 from the germline V gene are LGHNA and YNFKEQ. Trimming left V 0 bases short and J 4 bases short, with 9 bases between. The CDR3 protein is CASSQEDSFYGYTF. The CDR3 bases are TGTGCCAGCAGCCAAGAAGACAGCTTCTATGGCTACACCTTC.

A remark on this clone: This CDR3 is also generated by other DNA sequences in the sample. The rearrangement links TRBV6-1 to TRBJ2-1; D uncertain. CDR3 length equals 12 residues. CDR1 is MNHNS and CDR2 is SASEGT in the germline V gene. The V gene lost 2 bases and the J gene lost 7 bases, with 6 bases spanning the gap. The CDR3 protein is CASSERGNEQFF. CDR3 DNA: TGTGCCAGCAGTGAACGAGGAAATGAGCAGTTCTTC.

This chain uses TRBV6-4 with TRBJ2-3, with 14 bases identical to TRBD2. Trimming cost V 5 bases and J 6 bases; bases outside gene matches: 7. Germline CDR1 is MRHNA and CDR2 is SNTAGT. This CDR3 has 16 amino acids. The CDR3 here is CASSPGTSGRGDTQYF. The CDR3 coding sequence is TGTGCCAGCAGTCCCGGGACTAGCGGGAGAGGTGATACGCAGTATTTT.

This chain connects TRBV27 to TRBJ2-1; D gene ambiguous. CDR3 length: 13 amino acids. CDR1 is MNHEY, CDR2 SMNVEV, per germline (reference sequence). Trimming took off 1 base at V and 4 bases at J, with 5 bases between the two ends. CDR3 residues: CASSLYRYNEQFF. The CDR3 nucleotides are TGTGCCAGCAGTTTATACCGGTACAATGAGCAGTTCTTC.

This rearrangement joins TRBV5-5 to TRBJ1-1; no firm D call. This CDR3 is 11 amino acids long. Trimming stripped 5 bases from V and 2 bases from J, with 4 bases between. Looked up from germline, CDR1 is SGHKS and CDR2 is YYEKEE (reference sequence). CDR3 in amino acids: CASSLNTEAFF. The CDR3 nucleotides are TGTGCCAGCAGTCTTAACACTGAAGCTTTCTTT.

This rearrangement joins TRBV18 to TRBJ1-1, with D perhaps matching TRBD1 (6 bases). The CDR3 is 15 residues long. Germline V gene lookup returns CDR1 KGHSH and CDR2 LQKENI. V was cut by 0 bases and J by 4 bases, with 12 bases left in between. CDR3: CASSPPGHGPTEAFF. Written as DNA, the CDR3 is TGTGCCAGCTCACCACCGGGACACGGGCCCACTGAAGCTTTCTTT. The entire variable domain, with the rest obtained from reference TRBV18 and TRBJ1-1, is as follows: NAGVMQNPRHLVRRRGQEARLRCSPMKGHSHVYWYRQLPEEGLKFMVYLQKENIIDESGMPKERFSAEFPKEGPSILRIQQVVRGDSAAYFCASSPPGHGPTEAFFGQGTRLTVV.

This chain uses TRBV19 with TRBJ1-2; 7 bases are shared with TRBD1. The V gene end was trimmed by 6 bases and the J gene end by 9 bases; junction bases not matched to a gene: 10. Germline assignment: CDR1 LNHDA and CDR2 SQIVND (reference sequence). There are 13 residues in the CDR3. In DNA form, the CDR3 reads TGTGCCAGTAGCTACATGCCGGGACAGAGCTACACCTTC. The encoded protein is CASSYMPGQSYTF.

This sequence joins TRBV7-2 and TRBJ2-2, with D unresolved. The germline V and J ends were trimmed by 5 bases and 6 bases, with 13 bases remaining between them. This CDR3 region has 14 residues. Germline V gene lookup returns CDR1 SGHTA and CDR2 FQGNSA. The CDR3 region is CASSLLYSSGELFF. CDR3 DNA sequence: TGTGCCAGCAGCCTGCTATATTCCTCCGGGGAGCTGTTTTTT.